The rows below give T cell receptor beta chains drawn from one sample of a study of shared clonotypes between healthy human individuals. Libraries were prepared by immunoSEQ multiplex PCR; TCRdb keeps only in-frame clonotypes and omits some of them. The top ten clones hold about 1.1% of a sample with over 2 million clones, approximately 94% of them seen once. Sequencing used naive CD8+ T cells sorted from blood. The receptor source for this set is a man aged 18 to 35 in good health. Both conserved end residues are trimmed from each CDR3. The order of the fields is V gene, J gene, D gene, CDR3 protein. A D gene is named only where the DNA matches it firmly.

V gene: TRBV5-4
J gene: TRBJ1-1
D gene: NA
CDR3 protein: ASSFRTALEAF

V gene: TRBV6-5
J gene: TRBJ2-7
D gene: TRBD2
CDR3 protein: ASSPASWGGDEQY

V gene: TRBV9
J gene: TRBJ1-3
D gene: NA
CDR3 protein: ASSVGGLDTIY

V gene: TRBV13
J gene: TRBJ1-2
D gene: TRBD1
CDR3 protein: ASSSGTGNYGYT

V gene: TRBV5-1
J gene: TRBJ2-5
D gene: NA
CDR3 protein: ASSLVTSPQETQY

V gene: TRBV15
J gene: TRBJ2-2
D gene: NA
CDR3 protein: ATSSGTGELF

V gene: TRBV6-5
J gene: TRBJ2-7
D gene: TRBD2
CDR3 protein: ASSYSTSGIEQY

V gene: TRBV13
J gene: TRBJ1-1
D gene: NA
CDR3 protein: ASSSVSTRGNTEAF

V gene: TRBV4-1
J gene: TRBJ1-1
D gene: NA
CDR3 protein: ASSQDRKVGTVNTEAF

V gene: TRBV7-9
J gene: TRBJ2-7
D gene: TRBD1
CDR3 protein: ASSSHTGVPYEQY

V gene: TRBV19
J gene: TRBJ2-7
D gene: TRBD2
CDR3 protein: ASSPEGAGGRSYEQY

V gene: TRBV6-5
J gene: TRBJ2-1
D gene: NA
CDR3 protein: ASSSLSGPLFNEQF

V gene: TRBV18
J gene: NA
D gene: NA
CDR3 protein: ASSPPGWADEQY

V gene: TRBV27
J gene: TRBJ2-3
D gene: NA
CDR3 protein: ASSPLGVSYTDTQY

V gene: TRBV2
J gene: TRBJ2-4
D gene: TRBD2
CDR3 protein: ASSSGRGDIQY

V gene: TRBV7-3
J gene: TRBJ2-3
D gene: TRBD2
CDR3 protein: ASSSLAGGGTDTQY

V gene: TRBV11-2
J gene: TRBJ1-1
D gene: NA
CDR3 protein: ASSWDLSTEAF

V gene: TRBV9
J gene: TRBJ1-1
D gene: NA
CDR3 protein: ASSVGIGNTEAF

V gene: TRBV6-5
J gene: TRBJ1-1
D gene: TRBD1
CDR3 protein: ASRRGQGDTEVF

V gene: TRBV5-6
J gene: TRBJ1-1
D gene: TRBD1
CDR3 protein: ASSFGQGATEAF

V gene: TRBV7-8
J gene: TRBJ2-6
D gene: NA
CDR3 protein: ASSLRDSSSGANVLT

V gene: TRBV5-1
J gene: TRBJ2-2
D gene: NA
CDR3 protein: ASRQTVGDGELF

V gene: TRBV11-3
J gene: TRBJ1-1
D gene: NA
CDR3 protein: ASSFGSGMNTEAF

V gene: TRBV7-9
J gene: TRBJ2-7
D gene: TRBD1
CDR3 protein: ASSEGQGYSYEQY

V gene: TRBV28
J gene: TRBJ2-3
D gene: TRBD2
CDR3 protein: ASEGTSGAYTDTQY

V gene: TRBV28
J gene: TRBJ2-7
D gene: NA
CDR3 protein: ASRASAFDEQY

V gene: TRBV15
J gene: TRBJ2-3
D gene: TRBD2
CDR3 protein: ATSRFLAGSTDTQY

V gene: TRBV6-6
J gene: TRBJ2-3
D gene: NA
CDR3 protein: ASSYRPTDTQY